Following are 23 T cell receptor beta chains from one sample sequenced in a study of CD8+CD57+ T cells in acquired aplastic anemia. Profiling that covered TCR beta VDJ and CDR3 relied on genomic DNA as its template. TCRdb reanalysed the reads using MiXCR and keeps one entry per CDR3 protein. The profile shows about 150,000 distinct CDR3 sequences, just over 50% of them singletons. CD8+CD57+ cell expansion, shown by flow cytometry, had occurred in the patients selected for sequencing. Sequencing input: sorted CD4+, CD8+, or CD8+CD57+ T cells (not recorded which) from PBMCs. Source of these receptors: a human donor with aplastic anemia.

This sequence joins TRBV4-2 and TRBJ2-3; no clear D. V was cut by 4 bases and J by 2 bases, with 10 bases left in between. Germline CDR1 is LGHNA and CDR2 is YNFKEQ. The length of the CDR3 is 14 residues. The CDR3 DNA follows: TGTGCCAGCAGCCCGACGGGCAACACAGATACGCAGTATTTT. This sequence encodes CASSPTGNTDTQYF.

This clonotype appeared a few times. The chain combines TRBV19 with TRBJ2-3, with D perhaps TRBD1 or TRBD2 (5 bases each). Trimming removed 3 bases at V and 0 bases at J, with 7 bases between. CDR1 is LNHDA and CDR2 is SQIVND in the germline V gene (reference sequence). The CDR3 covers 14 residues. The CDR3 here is CASSIGASTDTQYF. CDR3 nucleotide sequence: TGTGCCAGTAGTATCGGGGCCAGCACAGATACGCAGTATTTT.

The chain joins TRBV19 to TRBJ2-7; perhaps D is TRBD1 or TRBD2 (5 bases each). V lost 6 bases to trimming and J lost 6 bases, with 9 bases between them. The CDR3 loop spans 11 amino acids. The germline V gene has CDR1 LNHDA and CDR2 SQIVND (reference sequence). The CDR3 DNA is TGTGCCAGTAGCTCCGGGGCCGAGCAGTACTTC. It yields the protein CASSSGAEQYF.

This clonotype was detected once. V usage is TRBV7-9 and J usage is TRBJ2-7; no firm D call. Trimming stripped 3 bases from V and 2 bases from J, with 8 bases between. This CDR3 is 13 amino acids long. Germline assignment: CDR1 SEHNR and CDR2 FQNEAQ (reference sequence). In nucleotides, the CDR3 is TGTGCCAGCAGCTTCTACAGCACCTACGAGCAGTACTTC. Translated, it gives CASSFYSTYEQYF.

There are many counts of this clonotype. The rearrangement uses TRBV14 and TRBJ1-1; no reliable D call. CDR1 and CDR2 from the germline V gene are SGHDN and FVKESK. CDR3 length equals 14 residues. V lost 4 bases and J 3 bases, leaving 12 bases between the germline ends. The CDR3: CASSRTRAYTEAFF. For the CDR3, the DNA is TGTGCCAGCAGCCGCACCAGAGCGTACACTGAAGCTTTCTTT.

Written as DNA, the CDR3 is TGTGCCAGCAGTGAAGGCAGGGTGGTTGGTCAGCCCCAGCATTTT. Translating it yields CASSEGRVVGQPQHF. This sequence joins TRBV25-1 and TRBJ1-5; possibly TRBD1 for D (5 bases). V was pared by 2 bases and J by 6 bases, with 14 bases between. This CDR3 has 15 amino acids. Germline V CDR1 and CDR2: MGHDK, SYGVNS.

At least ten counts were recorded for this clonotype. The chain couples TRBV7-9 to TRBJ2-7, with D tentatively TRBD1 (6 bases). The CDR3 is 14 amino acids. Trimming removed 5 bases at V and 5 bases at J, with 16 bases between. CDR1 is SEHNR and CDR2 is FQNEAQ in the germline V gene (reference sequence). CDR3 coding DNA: TGTGCCAGCAGCCCCCGGGACACGGTCGACGAGCAGTACTTC. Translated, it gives CASSPRDTVDEQYF.

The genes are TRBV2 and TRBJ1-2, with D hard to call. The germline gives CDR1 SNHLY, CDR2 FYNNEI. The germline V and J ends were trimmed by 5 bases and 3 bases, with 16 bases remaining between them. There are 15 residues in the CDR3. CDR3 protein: CASSPRSRVDYGYTF. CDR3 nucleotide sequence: TGTGCCAGCAGTCCTCGGAGTAGGGTTGACTATGGCTACACCTTC.

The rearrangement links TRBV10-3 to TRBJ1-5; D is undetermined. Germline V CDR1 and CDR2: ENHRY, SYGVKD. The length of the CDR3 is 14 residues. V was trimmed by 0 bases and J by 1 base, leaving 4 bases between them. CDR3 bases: TGTGCCATCAGTGAGTCGGAGAGCAATCAGCCCCAGCATTTT. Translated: CAISESESNQPQHF.

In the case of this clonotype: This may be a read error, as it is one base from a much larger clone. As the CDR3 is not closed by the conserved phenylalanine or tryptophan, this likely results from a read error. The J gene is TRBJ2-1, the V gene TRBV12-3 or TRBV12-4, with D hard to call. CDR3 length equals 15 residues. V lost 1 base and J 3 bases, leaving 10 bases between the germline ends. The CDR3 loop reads CASSLGRVGYNEQFS. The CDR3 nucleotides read TGTGCCAGCAGTTTAGGTAGGGTTGGCTACAATGAGCAGTTCTCC.

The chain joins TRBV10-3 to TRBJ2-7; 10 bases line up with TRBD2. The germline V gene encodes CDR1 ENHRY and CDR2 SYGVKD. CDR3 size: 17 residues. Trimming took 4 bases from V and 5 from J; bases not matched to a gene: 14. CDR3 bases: TGTGCCATCAGTGCCGGGACTAGCGCCATTTTGGCCCACGAGCAGTACTTC. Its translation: CAISAGTSAILAHEQYF.

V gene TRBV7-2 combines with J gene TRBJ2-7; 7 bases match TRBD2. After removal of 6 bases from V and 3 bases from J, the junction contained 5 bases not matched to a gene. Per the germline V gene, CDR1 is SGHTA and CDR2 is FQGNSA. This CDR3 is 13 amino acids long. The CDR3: CASRPSGSYEQYF. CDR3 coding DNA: TGTGCCAGCAGACCTAGCGGAAGCTACGAGCAGTACTTC. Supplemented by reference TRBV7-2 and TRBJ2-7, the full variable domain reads GAGVSQSPSNKVTEKGKDVELRCDPISGHTALYWYRQSLGQGLEFLIYFQGNSAPDKSGLPSDRFSAERTGGSVSTLTIQRTQQEDSAVYLCASRPSGSYEQYFGPGTRLTVT.

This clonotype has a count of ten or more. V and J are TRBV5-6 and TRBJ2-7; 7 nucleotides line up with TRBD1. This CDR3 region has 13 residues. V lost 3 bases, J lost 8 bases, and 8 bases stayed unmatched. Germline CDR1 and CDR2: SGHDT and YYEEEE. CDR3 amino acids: CASSWVTGYQQYF. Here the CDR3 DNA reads TGTGCCAGCAGCTGGGTGACAGGGTATCAGCAGTACTTC.

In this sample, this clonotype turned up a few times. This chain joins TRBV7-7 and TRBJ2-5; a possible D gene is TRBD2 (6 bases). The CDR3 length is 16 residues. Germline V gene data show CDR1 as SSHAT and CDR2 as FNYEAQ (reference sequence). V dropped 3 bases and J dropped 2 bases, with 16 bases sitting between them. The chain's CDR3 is CASSLGRLVRQETQYF. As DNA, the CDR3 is TGTGCCAGCAGCTTGGGAAGACTAGTACGGCAAGAGACCCAGTACTTC.

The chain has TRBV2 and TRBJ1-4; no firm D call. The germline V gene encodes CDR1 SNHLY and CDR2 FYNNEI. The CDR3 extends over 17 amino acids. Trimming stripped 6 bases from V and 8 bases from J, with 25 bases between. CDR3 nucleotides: TGTGCCAGCAGCGTCCACGTCCAGGCGGCAACGGGAGAAAAACTGTTTTTT. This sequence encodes CASSVHVQAATGEKLFF.

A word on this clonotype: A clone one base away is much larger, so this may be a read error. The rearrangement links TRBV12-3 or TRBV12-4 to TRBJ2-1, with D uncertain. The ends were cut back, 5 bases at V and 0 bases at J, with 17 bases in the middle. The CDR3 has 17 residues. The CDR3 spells CASSLLVGRRSYNEQFF. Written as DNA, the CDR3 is TGTGCCAGCAGTCTCCTAGTGGGCAGACGCTCCTACAATGAGCAGTTCTTC.

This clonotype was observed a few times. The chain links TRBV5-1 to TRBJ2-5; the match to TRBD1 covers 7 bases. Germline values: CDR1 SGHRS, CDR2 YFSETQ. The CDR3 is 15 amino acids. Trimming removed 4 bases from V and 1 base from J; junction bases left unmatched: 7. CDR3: CASSADRVGQETQYF. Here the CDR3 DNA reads TGCGCCAGCAGCGCCGACAGGGTGGGCCAAGAGACCCAGTACTTC. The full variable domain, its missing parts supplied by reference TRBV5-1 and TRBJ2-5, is KAGVTQTPRYLIKTRGQQVTLSCSPISGHRSVSWYQQTPGQGLQFLFEYFSETQRNKGNFPGRFSGRQFSNSRSEMNVSTLELGDSALYLCASSADRVGQETQYFGPGTRLLVL.

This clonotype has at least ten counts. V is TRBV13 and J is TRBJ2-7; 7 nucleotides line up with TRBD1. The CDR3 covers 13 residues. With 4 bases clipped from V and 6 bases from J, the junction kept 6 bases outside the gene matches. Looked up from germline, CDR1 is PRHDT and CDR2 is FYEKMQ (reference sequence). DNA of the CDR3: TGTGCCAGCAGCTCGCTACAGGGGCCCGAGCAGTACTTC. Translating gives CASSSLQGPEQYF.

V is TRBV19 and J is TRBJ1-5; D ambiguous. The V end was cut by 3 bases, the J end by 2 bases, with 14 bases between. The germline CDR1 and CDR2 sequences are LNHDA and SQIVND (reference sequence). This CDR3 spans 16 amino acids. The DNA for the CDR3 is TGTGCCAGTAGTATCTTGGTAGGGCAGGGCAATCAGCCCCAGCATTTT. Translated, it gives CASSILVGQGNQPQHF.

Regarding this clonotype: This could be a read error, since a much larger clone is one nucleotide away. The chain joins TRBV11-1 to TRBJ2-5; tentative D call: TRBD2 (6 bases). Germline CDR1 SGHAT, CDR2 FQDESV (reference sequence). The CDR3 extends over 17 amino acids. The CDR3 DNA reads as TGTGCCAGCAGCTTAAGTGGCGTGGGGGGAACCCAAGAGACCCAGCACTTC. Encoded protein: CASSLSGVGGTQETQHF.

The CDR3 here is CASSVGGRGFTDTQYF. For the CDR3, the DNA is TGTGCCAGCAGCGTAGGGGGCAGGGGGTTTACAGATACGCAGTATTTT. The V call is TRBV9, the J call TRBJ2-3; 7 nucleotides agree with TRBD1. The CDR3 length is 16 residues. J was trimmed by 3 bases and V by 0 bases; bases with no gene match: 7. Germline V gene sequence: CDR1 SGDLS, CDR2 YYNGEE.

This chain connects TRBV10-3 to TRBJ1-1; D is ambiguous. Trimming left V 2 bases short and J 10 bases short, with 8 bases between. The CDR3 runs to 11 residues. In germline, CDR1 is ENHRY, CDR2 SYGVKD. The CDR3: CAISELGRAFF. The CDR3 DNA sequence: TGTGCCATCAGTGAGCTTGGCCGAGCTTTCTTT.

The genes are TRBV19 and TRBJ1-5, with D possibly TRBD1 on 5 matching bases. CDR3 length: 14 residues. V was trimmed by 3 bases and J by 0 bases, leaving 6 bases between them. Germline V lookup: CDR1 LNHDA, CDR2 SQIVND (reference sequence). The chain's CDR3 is CASSIDSSNQPQHF. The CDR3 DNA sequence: TGTGCCAGTAGTATCGACAGTAGCAATCAGCCCCAGCATTTT. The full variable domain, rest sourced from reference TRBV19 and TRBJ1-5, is DGGITQSPKYLFRKEGQNVTLSCEQNLNHDAMYWYRQDPGQGLRLIYYSQIVNDFQKGDIAEGYSVSREKKESFPLTVTSAQKNPTAFYLCASSIDSSNQPQHFGDGTRLSIL.